One and the same sample provided the 25 T cell receptor beta chains below, sequenced in a study of OX40 agonist ivuxolimab in advanced cancers. TCRdb's table, derived via immunoSEQ multiplex PCR, lists solely in-frame clones and lacks some. The data contain over 55,000 clones, around nine tenths of them seen just once; the ten biggest clones take up 1% to 1.2%. The sequences come from CD4+ or CD8+ T cells sorted from blood, collected in a trial of the OX40 agonist ivuxolimab. These receptors were obtained from an adult with an advanced solid tumor such as melanoma, head and neck, liver or kidney cancer.

The chain uses TRBV12-5 and TRBJ2-1, with D unclear. Between the trimmed V and J ends, which lost 5 bases and 2 bases, there was a span of 10 bases. The CDR3 spans 14 residues. Germline CDR1 reads LGHNT; CDR2 reads FRNRAP. The CDR3 bases are TGTGCTAGTGGTACCGGAGTTGCCTACAATGAGCAGTTCTTC. Translated, it gives CASGTGVAYNEQFF.

J is TRBJ1-1 and V is TRBV5-1; TRBD1 might be the D (5 bases). V lost 0 bases, J lost 2 bases, and 8 bases lay in between. Germline CDR1 SGHRS, CDR2 YFSETQ. The CDR3 has 14 residues. CDR3: CASSLVRANTEAFF. The CDR3 bases are TGCGCCAGCAGCTTGGTCAGGGCAAACACTGAAGCTTTCTTT.

The chain is built from TRBV2 and TRBJ1-6, with D possibly TRBD1 on 5 matching bases. Germline V CDR1 and CDR2: SNHLY, FYNNEI. This CDR3 spans 17 amino acids. Trimming shortened V by 4 bases and J by 0 bases, and 13 bases separated the two germline ends. The CDR3 coding sequence is TGTGCCAGCAGTGCCCGGGACTCAAGCTCCTATAATTCACCCCTCCACTTT. It is translated as CASSARDSSSYNSPLHF.

V gene TRBV6-1 combines with J gene TRBJ2-7; maybe TRBD1 (6 bases). Deletions cut 7 bases from V and 5 bases from J, with 15 bases between. The germline V gene has CDR1 MNHNS and CDR2 SASEGT. CDR3 length equals 13 residues. CDR3 sequence reads: CASTKGTSDEQYF. The CDR3 DNA reads TGTGCCAGCACCAAAGGGACAAGCGACGAGCAGTACTTC.

The chain has TRBV18 and TRBJ2-7; a possible D gene is TRBD1 (5 bases). Trimming took 3 bases from V and 3 from J, leaving 9 bases between them. This CDR3 is 13 amino acids long. Germline assignment: CDR1 KGHSH and CDR2 LQKENI. CDR3 bases: TGTGCCAGCTCACCGGACATCAACTACGAGCAGTACTTC. As protein: CASSPDINYEQYF.

In this sample, this clone turned up once. The chain carries TRBV6-6 and TRBJ1-1; D is ambiguous. In germline, CDR1 is MNHNY, CDR2 SVGAGI (reference sequence). Trimming left V 6 bases short and J 7 bases short, with 6 bases between. The CDR3 totals 10 residues. The CDR3 is CASSHVEAFF. For the CDR3, the DNA is TGTGCCAGCAGCCATGTTGAAGCTTTCTTT.

The rearrangement uses TRBV25-1 and TRBJ2-6, with D perhaps matching TRBD1 (6 bases). Germline lookup yields CDR1 MGHDK and CDR2 SYGVNS. Trimming pared 2 bases from V and 1 base from J, leaving 12 bases between. This CDR3 is 17 amino acids long. CDR3 protein: CASSERQGLSGANVLTF. CDR3 coding DNA: TGTGCCAGCAGTGAACGGCAGGGGTTATCTGGGGCCAACGTCCTGACTTTC.

This clone was observed a few times. Different DNA sequences within this sample yield the same CDR3. This chain uses TRBV6-5 with TRBJ1-2; D not certain. The germline V gene has CDR1 MNHEY and CDR2 SVGAGI. This CDR3 region has 13 residues. The V and J ends lost 2 bases and 4 bases respectively, with 8 bases between them. CDR3 sequence (DNA): TGTGCCAGCAGTTACGAGGGTGGCTATGGCTACACCTTC. It codes for CASSYEGGYGYTF.

The chain has TRBV6-1 and TRBJ2-7; the D gene is possibly TRBD2 (7 bases). V was cut by 3 bases and J by 5 bases, with 17 bases left in between. Germline lookup yields CDR1 MNHNS and CDR2 SASEGT. The CDR3 consists of 15 residues. The DNA for the CDR3 is TGTGCCAGCAGTGACCTTACTACGGGGGGCCACGAGCAGTACTTC. Its protein is CASSDLTTGGHEQYF.

The chain couples TRBV7-9 to TRBJ1-3, with a tentative D call TRBD1 (5 bases). Germline CDR1 is SEHNR and CDR2 is FQNEAQ (reference sequence). The V end lost 1 base, the J end lost 2 bases, and 9 bases lay between the germline ends. The CDR3 consists of 15 residues. The CDR3 here is CASSLGAGPGNTIYF. CDR3 nucleotide sequence: TGTGCCAGCAGCTTAGGGGCAGGGCCTGGAAACACCATATATTTT.

V and J are TRBV5-1 and TRBJ1-1, with 7 bases identical to TRBD1. V lost 5 bases, J lost 0 bases, and 10 bases stayed unmatched. This CDR3 has 16 residues. CDR1 is SGHRS and CDR2 is YFSETQ in the germline V gene. Here the CDR3 DNA reads TGCGCCAGCAGAGGACAGGCGGTGGGTATGAACACTGAAGCTTTCTTT. It translates to CASRGQAVGMNTEAFF.

This rearrangement joins TRBV5-4 to TRBJ2-5, with 8 bases matching TRBD2. The CDR3 spans 15 residues. Looked up from germline, CDR1 is SGHNT and CDR2 is YYREEE (reference sequence). V was pared by 2 bases and J by 2 bases, with 5 bases of the junction left unmatched. The CDR3 region is CASSFGLAGQETQYF. In nucleotides, the CDR3 is TGTGCCAGCAGCTTTGGCCTAGCGGGTCAAGAGACCCAGTACTTC.

This chain connects TRBV6-5 to TRBJ1-2; D possibly corresponds to TRBD1 (5 bases). Germline lookup yields CDR1 MNHEY and CDR2 SVGAGI. The CDR3 has 13 residues. V dropped 7 bases and J dropped 8 bases, with 17 bases sitting between them. The CDR3 DNA is TGTGCCAGCATTCAGGCTGGGGCCGGGGGCTACACCTTC. Translating it yields CASIQAGAGGYTF.

J is TRBJ1-1 and V is TRBV7-9, with a tentative D call TRBD1 (5 bases). CDR3 length: 14 amino acids. Germline V gene data show CDR1 as SEHNR and CDR2 as FQNEAQ (reference sequence). Trimming cost V 1 base and J 6 bases, with 12 bases left between them. CDR3 bases: TGTGCCAGCAGCTTAGAGGCAGGGCAGGCTGAAGCTTTCTTT. Protein product: CASSLEAGQAEAFF.

V gene TRBV19 combines with J gene TRBJ1-1, with 12 bases lining up with TRBD1. In germline, CDR1 is LNHDA, CDR2 SQIVND (reference sequence). V dropped 1 base and J dropped 5; count of bases not matched to a gene: 5. The CDR3 has 16 amino acids. The CDR3 nucleotides read TGTGCCAGTAGTATAGGTCGGGACAGGGGGCGTACTGAAGCTTTCTTT. It specifies CASSIGRDRGRTEAFF.

The gene calls are TRBV25-1 and TRBJ2-3; 13 nucleotides line up with TRBD2. J gave up 5 bases and V 3 bases, and 5 bases lay outside the gene matches. Germline V CDR1 and CDR2: MGHDK, SYGVNS. There are 16 residues in the CDR3. DNA of the CDR3: TGTGCCAGCAGTGAGACTAGCGGGGGGCGGGGAGATACGCAGTATTTT. Protein sequence: CASSETSGGRGDTQYF.

This CDR3 is CASSLSQLKETQYF. Written as DNA, the CDR3 is TGCGCCAGCAGCTTGTCCCAGCTAAAAGAGACCCAGTACTTC. The chain uses TRBV5-1 and TRBJ2-5; D uncertain. This CDR3 is built from 14 residues. Germline V gene data show CDR1 as SGHRS and CDR2 as YFSETQ. V dropped 1 base and J dropped 3 bases, with 10 bases sitting between them. Full variable domain (missing parts from reference TRBV5-1 and TRBJ2-5): KAGVTQTPRYLIKTRGQQVTLSCSPISGHRSVSWYQQTPGQGLQFLFEYFSETQRNKGNFPGRFSGRQFSNSRSEMNVSTLELGDSALYLCASSLSQLKETQYFGPGTRLLVL.

This clone was observed a few times. V usage is TRBV14 and J usage is TRBJ1-6; TRBD1 is a possible D gene (5 bases). The V gene's germline CDR1 is SGHDN and CDR2 FVKESK. Trimming removed 1 base at V and 10 bases at J, with 11 bases between. The CDR3 runs to 14 residues. As DNA, the CDR3 is TGTGCCAGCAGCCAAGTGGGGGGTCGATCACCCCTCCACTTT. As protein: CASSQVGGRSPLHF.

The chain links TRBV30 to TRBJ1-3; a possible D gene is TRBD1 (5 bases). Germline assignment: CDR1 GTSNPN and CDR2 SVGIG (reference sequence). This CDR3 contains 15 residues. Between the trimmed V and J ends, which lost 3 bases and 0 bases, there was a span of 12 bases. CDR3 nucleotides: TGTGCCTGGAGGGGACTTGTTCTCTCTGGAAACACCATATATTTT. Protein sequence: CAWRGLVLSGNTIYF. Based on the CDR3 plus reference TRBV30 and TRBJ1-3, the full variable domain is SQTIHQWPATLVQPVGSPLSLECTVEGTSNPNLYWYRQAAGRGLQLLFYSVGIGQISSEVPQNLSASRPQDRQFILSSKKLLLSDSGFYLCAWRGLVLSGNTIYFGEGSWLTVV.

This chain links TRBV12-5 with TRBJ2-5, with 9 nucleotides matching TRBD1. The CDR3 runs 16 residues. Germline assignment: CDR1 LGHNT and CDR2 FRNRAP. The V and J ends lost 0 bases and 2 bases, in that order; junction bases with no gene match: 4. The DNA of the CDR3 is TGTGCTAGTGGTTTGGTACTGGGACAGGGACAAGAGACCCAGTACTTC. Its protein is CASGLVLGQGQETQYF.

The chain joins TRBV6-6 to TRBJ2-1, with D possibly TRBD1 on 5 matching bases. This CDR3 spans 15 amino acids. Germline V gene sequence: CDR1 MNHNY, CDR2 SVGAGI (reference sequence). Trimming left V 5 bases short and J 0 bases short, with 11 bases between. CDR3 bases: TGTGCCAGCAGTACGACTCAGGGCTCCTACAATGAGCAGTTCTTC. It yields the protein CASSTTQGSYNEQFF.

V and J are TRBV30 and TRBJ2-5; the D gene is possibly TRBD2 (6 bases). Germline V CDR1 and CDR2: GTSNPN, SVGIG (reference sequence). The CDR3 length is 14 residues. Trimming pared 0 bases from V and 7 bases from J, leaving 15 bases between. The CDR3 region has the DNA TGTGCCTGGAGTGTATGGTCGGGGAGGCGGACCCAGTACTTC. It codes for CAWSVWSGRRTQYF.

The DNA of the CDR3 is TGTGCCAGCAGCCCGGAAAGGACAGGGATCGAGACCCAGTACTTC. This sequence encodes CASSPERTGIETQYF. The gene calls are TRBV5-4 and TRBJ2-5; 8 bases map to TRBD1. J gave up 5 bases and V 4 bases, and 10 bases lay outside the gene matches. Germline V gene data show CDR1 as SGHNT and CDR2 as YYREEE (reference sequence). The CDR3 covers 15 residues. The entire variable domain, with the rest obtained from reference TRBV5-4 and TRBJ2-5, is as follows: ETGVTQSPTHLIKTRGQQVTLRCSSQSGHNTVSWYQQALGQGPQFIFQYYREEENGRGNFPPRFSGLQFPNYSSELNVNALELDDSALYLCASSPERTGIETQYFGPGTRLLVL.

J is TRBJ2-1 and V is TRBV11-3; the D is unclear. V was shortened by 0 bases and J by 7 bases, with 7 bases between the two germline ends. This CDR3 spans 13 amino acids. Germline CDR1 is SGHNT and CDR2 is YENEEA. The chain's CDR3 is CASSLDRNNEQFF. The DNA of the CDR3 is TGTGCCAGCAGCTTAGACCGGAATAATGAGCAGTTCTTC.

The chain employs TRBV6-1 and TRBJ1-1, with 9 bases identical to TRBD1. CDR3 length: 14 residues. Germline trimming cut 6 bases from V and 11 bases from J; bases unmatched to any gene: 13. Germline V gene lookup returns CDR1 MNHNS and CDR2 SASEGT. CDR3 amino acids: CASSGGGQGESAFF. In nucleotides, the CDR3 is TGTGCCAGCAGCGGAGGGGGACAGGGAGAGAGTGCTTTCTTT.